Each of the 14 T cell receptor beta chains below was sequenced from the same sample in a study of cytomegalovirus exposure and HLA in healthy donors. Here immunoSEQ multiplex PCR was the method, and the copy in TCRdb shows in-frame clones only, minus some. The sample carries 250,000 to 400,000 clones, 88% recorded once. The sample was PBMCs. All receptors derive from a man aged 25-45 years in good health and CMV-seronegative.

The chain joins TRBV27 to TRBJ2-1; 11 bases are shared with TRBD2. The CDR3 consists of 17 residues. CDR1 is MNHEY and CDR2 is SMNVEV in the germline V gene (reference sequence). Trimming at V came to 6 bases and at J to 2 bases, leaving 9 bases not matched to a gene. This chain's CDR3 is CASSPPGSGGAYNEQFF. DNA of the CDR3: TGTGCCAGCAGCCCCCCGGGTAGCGGGGGGGCCTACAATGAGCAGTTCTTC.

The chain links TRBV7-6 to TRBJ2-2; possible D gene TRBD2, 6 bases. V was shortened by 1 base and J by 4 bases, with 19 bases between the two germline ends. The CDR3 consists of 18 residues. Germline CDR1 SGHVS, CDR2 FNYEAQ. The CDR3 coding sequence is TGTGCCAGCAGCTTAGAGGTGTCGTCTGCGGGATTCACCGGGGAGCTGTTTTTT. Translation: CASSLEVSSAGFTGELFF.

The genes are TRBV7-9 and TRBJ1-4, with D possibly being TRBD1 (5 bases). Germline-derived CDR1 and CDR2 are SEHNR and FQNEAQ (reference sequence). V was cut by 1 base and J by 13 bases, with 10 bases left in between. The CDR3 is made up of 12 amino acids. The CDR3 DNA is TGTGCCAGCAGCTTAGTCAGCGGGGGACTGTTTTTT. Translated, it gives CASSLVSGGLFF.

The sample holds one count of this clone. The chain is built from TRBV9 and TRBJ1-1; D not certain. Trimming stripped 0 bases from V and 13 bases from J, with 10 bases between. The CDR3 has 11 residues. CDR1 SGDLS and CDR2 YYNGEE come from the germline V gene. The CDR3, as DNA: TGTGCCAGCAGCGTAGCGGGGAAAGTTTTCTTT. Translated, it gives CASSVAGKVFF.

V and J are TRBV7-7 and TRBJ2-3; D is unresolved. Trimming shortened V by 1 base and J by 0 bases, and 8 bases separated the two germline ends. CDR3 length: 15 amino acids. The germline V gene has CDR1 SSHAT and CDR2 FNYEAQ (reference sequence). CDR3 bases: TGTGCCAGCAGCTTAGGGGCTTTAAGCACAGATACGCAGTATTTT. Translating gives CASSLGALSTDTQYF. Looking up the rest from reference TRBV7-7 and TRBJ2-3 gives the full variable domain: GAGVSQSPRYKVTKRGQDVTLRCDPISSHATLYWYQQALGQGPEFLTYFNYEAQPDKSGLPSDRFSAERPEGSISTLTIQRTEQRDSAMYRCASSLGALSTDTQYFGPGTRLTVL.

The J gene is TRBJ1-4, the V gene TRBV13; D gene uncertain. V was pared by 5 bases and J by 4 bases, with 14 bases between. This CDR3 is built from 15 residues. Germline CDR1 and CDR2: PRHDT and FYEKMQ (reference sequence). DNA of the CDR3: TGTGCCAGCAGCCCCCGGAGAGGAGTTAATGAAAAACTGTTTTTT. It codes for CASSPRRGVNEKLFF. The complete variable domain, with remaining parts taken from reference TRBV13 and TRBJ1-4, reads AAGVIQSPRHLIKEKRETATLKCYPIPRHDTVYWYQQGPGQDPQFLISFYEKMQSDKGSIPDRFSAQQFSDYHSELNMSSLELGDSALYFCASSPRRGVNEKLFFGSGTQLSVL.

The rearrangement uses TRBV7-2 and TRBJ1-2, with D hard to call. There are 12 residues in the CDR3. Trimming left V 5 bases short and J 4 bases short, with 8 bases between. Germline loops: CDR1 SGHTA, CDR2 FQGNSA. CDR3 nucleotides: TGTGCCAGCAGCCCAGCGGGCTATGGCTACACCTTC. Translation gives CASSPAGYGYTF.

The gene calls are TRBV10-3 and TRBJ2-7, with 8 bases that match TRBD1. Germline loops: CDR1 ENHRY, CDR2 SYGVKD. Trimming took 10 bases from V and 4 from J; bases not matched to a gene: 12. The CDR3 has 14 residues. The CDR3 bases are TGTGCCAGCAGCCCCGGACAGGGCGGGTACGAGCAGTACTTC. The encoded protein is CASSPGQGGYEQYF.

The chain combines TRBV6-5 with TRBJ1-1; D might be TRBD1 (6 bases). This CDR3 region has 15 residues. The V end lost 4 bases, the J end lost 4 bases, and 16 bases lay between the germline ends. Germline CDR1 reads MNHEY; CDR2 reads SVGAGI. Here the CDR3 reads CASSSFDRPGTEAFF. Written as DNA, the CDR3 is TGTGCCAGCAGTTCTTTCGACAGGCCGGGCACTGAAGCTTTCTTT.

The chain uses TRBV28 and TRBJ1-2; D is perhaps TRBD1 (6 bases). The ends were cut back, 6 bases at V and 4 bases at J, with 12 bases in the middle. The CDR3 length is 13 residues. Germline CDR1 MDHEN, CDR2 SYDVKM. The CDR3 region is CASSLQGSYGYTF. DNA of the CDR3: TGTGCCAGCAGCTTACAGGGATCCTATGGCTACACCTTC.

The chain joins TRBV5-1 to TRBJ2-3; 7 nucleotides match TRBD1. The germline CDR1 and CDR2 sequences are SGHRS and YFSETQ. Trimming removed 6 bases from V and 4 bases from J; junction bases left unmatched: 5. CDR3 length: 13 residues. CDR3 sequence: CASTKTGADTQYF. The CDR3 coding sequence is TGCGCCAGCACCAAAACAGGGGCAGATACGCAGTATTTT. The variable domain in full, with the rest retrieved from reference TRBV5-1 and TRBJ2-3, is KAGVTQTPRYLIKTRGQQVTLSCSPISGHRSVSWYQQTPGQGLQFLFEYFSETQRNKGNFPGRFSGRQFSNSRSEMNVSTLELGDSALYLCASTKTGADTQYFGPGTRLTVL.

This chain links TRBV19 with TRBJ2-7, with D perhaps matching TRBD1 (5 bases). The CDR3 totals 14 residues. Germline loops: CDR1 LNHDA, CDR2 SQIVND (reference sequence). The V and J ends lost 2 bases and 4 bases respectively, with 12 bases between them. The CDR3 coding sequence is TGTGCCAGTAGTATATCTTTGGCAGGGTACGAGCAGTACTTC. Encoded protein: CASSISLAGYEQYF.

The chain combines TRBV5-6 with TRBJ2-5; maybe TRBD1 (5 bases). The CDR3 loop spans 14 amino acids. The V gene's germline CDR1 is SGHDT and CDR2 YYEEEE. Trimming cost V 2 bases and J 1 base, with 9 bases left between them. The CDR3 is CASSFRVFQETQYF. In nucleotides, the CDR3 is TGTGCCAGCAGCTTCAGGGTTTTCCAAGAGACCCAGTACTTC.

This chain links TRBV29-1 with TRBJ1-1; 9 nucleotides agree with TRBD1. Germline V gene data show CDR1 as SQVTM and CDR2 as ANQGSEA. The CDR3 consists of 13 residues. With V trimmed by 6 bases and J by 2 bases, 4 bases remained unmatched. The CDR3, as DNA: TGCAGCGTGGACAGGGGTTTTAACACTGAAGCTTTCTTT. Residues: CSVDRGFNTEAFF.